The clone carrying this T cell receptor beta chain was seen just once. The data derive from a study of identifying expanded T cells in peripheral blood. V dropped 5 bases and J dropped 0; count of bases not matched to a gene: 10. CDR3 length equals 16 residues. Germline CDR1 is SGHTA and CDR2 is FQGNSA. Some clones are missing from TCRdb's copy, which holds only in-frame ones; the method was immunoSEQ multiplex PCR. The sample contains about 52,000 clones, approximately 80% of which appear only once. The sequence came from a person between 18 and 75 years old in good health. This sequence joins TRBV7-2 and TRBJ2-7; 7 bases align to TRBD2. What was sequenced was blood. CDR3 sequence: CASSLTSISASYEQYF. CDR3 DNA sequence: TGTGCCAGCAGCCTGACTAGCATTAGCGCCTCCTACGAGCAGTACTTC. Looking up the rest from reference TRBV7-2 and TRBJ2-7 gives the full variable domain: GAGVSQSPSNKVTEKGKDVELRCDPISGHTALYWYRQSLGQGLEFLIYFQGNSAPDKSGLPSDRFSAERTGGSVSTLTIQRTQQEDSAVYLCASSLTSISASYEQYFGPGTRLTVT.